This passage covers 19 T cell receptor beta chains from one sample sequenced in a study of T cell clones after liver transplantation. Data came from immunoSEQ multiplex PCR; TCRdb stores just in-frame clones and leaves some out. The data contain more than 95,000 clones, 82% of them singletons. This specimen consisted of CD4+ T cells from blood, obtained before liver transplant. These TCRs come from a human donor who received a liver transplant.

This chain uses TRBV7-6 with TRBJ1-3; TRBD1 is a possible D gene (5 bases). The CDR3 has 21 residues. Trimming pared 0 bases from V and 0 bases from J, leaving 24 bases between. In germline, CDR1 is SGHVS, CDR2 FNYEAQ. CDR3 bases: TGTGCCAGCAGCTTAGCGGCACAACCCAGGATTCCGACAGTCTCTGGAAACACCATATATTTT. It yields the protein CASSLAAQPRIPTVSGNTIYF.

The genes are TRBV19 and TRBJ2-1; 9 bases fit TRBD1. CDR3 length equals 14 residues. V trimming: 4 bases; J trimming: 5 bases; junction bases outside the gene matches: 3. CDR1 is LNHDA and CDR2 is SQIVND in the germline V gene (reference sequence). CDR3 sequence: CASSTWDRDNEQFF. The CDR3 coding sequence is TGTGCCAGTAGTACCTGGGACAGGGACAATGAGCAGTTCTTC.

CDR3 sequence: CASSFGVSPNTEAFF. CDR3 nucleotides: TGTGCCAGCAGCTTTGGAGTCTCCCCAAACACTGAAGCTTTCTTT. The V and J genes are TRBV7-2 and TRBJ1-1; unclear D gene. Trimming cost V 3 bases and J 2 bases, with 13 bases left between them. The CDR3 length is 15 residues. Per germline, CDR1 SGHTA and CDR2 FQGNSA.

The J gene is TRBJ2-3, the V gene TRBV18, with TRBD2 as a possible D gene (7 bases). From germline, CDR1 is KGHSH and CDR2 LQKENI. The CDR3 spans 17 residues. V was clipped by 4 bases and J by 2 bases, with 19 bases between them. This CDR3 reads CASSLPPRGGTTDTQYF. CDR3 bases: TGTGCCAGCTCACTCCCTCCAAGGGGGGGGACCACAGATACGCAGTATTTT.

The CDR3 sequence: CASPDTNTGELFF. The DNA of the CDR3 is TGTGCCAGCCCGGACACTAACACCGGGGAGCTGTTTTTT. V gene TRBV2 combines with J gene TRBJ2-2, with a weak D call TRBD1 (5 bases). The CDR3 is 13 residues long. The germline V gene has CDR1 SNHLY and CDR2 FYNNEI. V lost 8 bases to trimming and J lost 2 bases, with 9 bases between them.

The J gene is TRBJ2-6, the V gene TRBV28; D ambiguous. The germline V gene has CDR1 MDHEN and CDR2 SYDVKM. The ends were cut back, 6 bases at V and 0 bases at J, with 12 bases in the middle. The CDR3 covers 16 residues. CDR3 amino acids: CASRPGMRSGANVLTF. CDR3 coding DNA: TGTGCCAGCAGACCCGGTATGCGCTCTGGGGCCAACGTCCTGACTTTC.

The table lists this clone with a count of one. The chain is built from TRBV28 and TRBJ1-2; D is unclear. The germline CDR1 and CDR2 sequences are MDHEN and SYDVKM. Trimming cost V 2 bases and J 8 bases, with 18 bases left between them. The length of the CDR3 is 15 residues. The DNA of the CDR3 is TGTGCCAGCAGTTTAGACCGATCGGGGATTAGAGGCTACACCTTC. Amino acids: CASSLDRSGIRGYTF.

The chain employs TRBV28 and TRBJ1-1, with D possibly TRBD1 on 6 matching bases. The CDR3 has 13 amino acids. The V and J ends lost 8 bases and 1 base respectively, with 11 bases between them. The V gene's germline CDR1 is MDHEN and CDR2 SYDVKM. The CDR3, as DNA: TGTGCCAGCCTGTTACAGGGGAACACTGAAGCTTTCTTT. It specifies CASLLQGNTEAFF.

This chain uses TRBV5-1 with TRBJ2-3; 13 bases map to TRBD2. The germline V gene encodes CDR1 SGHRS and CDR2 YFSETQ. Trimming cost V 3 bases and J 2 bases; bases outside gene matches: 6. The CDR3 totals 17 residues. The CDR3, as DNA: TGCGCCAGCAGCTCCTTGACTAGCGGGAGGACCACAGATACGCAGTATTTT. It yields the protein CASSSLTSGRTTDTQYF.

The rearrangement joins TRBV4-2 to TRBJ1-2, with 8 bases that match TRBD1. There are 14 residues in the CDR3. The germline V gene has CDR1 LGHNA and CDR2 YNFKEQ. J gave up 8 bases and V 0 bases, and 5 bases lay outside the gene matches. CDR3 bases: TGTGCCAGCAGCCAAGATTCGACAGGGGACGGCTACACCTTC. Its protein is CASSQDSTGDGYTF.

The chain joins TRBV19 to TRBJ2-7, with 7 bases that match TRBD1. The trim removed 3 bases at V and 7 bases at J, leaving 6 bases unmatched. Germline CDR1 is LNHDA and CDR2 is SQIVND (reference sequence). CDR3 length: 13 amino acids. The CDR3 sequence: CASSIGTAFEQYF. The CDR3 DNA sequence: TGTGCCAGTAGTATCGGGACAGCCTTTGAGCAGTACTTC.

This chain connects TRBV7-6 to TRBJ1-5; no firm D call. This CDR3 has 16 amino acids. CDR1 and CDR2 (germline): SGHVS, FNYEAQ. Trimming shortened V by 1 base and J by 0 bases, and 10 bases separated the two germline ends. CDR3: CASSLGTVHSNQPQHF. The DNA for the CDR3 is TGTGCCAGCAGCTTAGGCACAGTCCATAGCAATCAGCCCCAGCATTTT.

This chain joins TRBV28 and TRBJ1-1; a possible D gene is TRBD1 (5 bases). The CDR3 has 17 amino acids. Per germline, CDR1 MDHEN and CDR2 SYDVKM. V was cut by 1 base and J by 2 bases, with 17 bases left in between. CDR3 sequence reads: CASSLYVWGGTNTEAFF. CDR3 nucleotides: TGTGCCAGCAGTTTATACGTATGGGGTGGGACTAACACTGAAGCTTTCTTT. The complete variable domain, with remaining parts taken from reference TRBV28 and TRBJ1-1, reads DVKVTQSSRYLVKRTGEKVFLECVQDMDHENMFWYRQDPGLGLRLIYFSYDVKMKEKGDIPEGYSVSREKKERFSLILESASTNQTSMYLCASSLYVWGGTNTEAFFGQGTRLTVV.

The V and J genes are TRBV28 and TRBJ1-2; D not resolved. This CDR3 has 14 residues. V was clipped by 5 bases and J by 7 bases, with 17 bases between them. From germline, CDR1 is MDHEN and CDR2 SYDVKM. The chain's CDR3 is CASSPTRSSSGYTF. The DNA for the CDR3 is TGTGCCAGCAGTCCCACCAGGTCGAGCTCTGGCTACACCTTC.

This chain uses TRBV7-6 with TRBJ2-1, with 12 bases matching TRBD2. V shed 6 bases, J shed 7 bases, and the junction held 7 bases outside the gene matches. This CDR3 spans 15 amino acids. Germline V CDR1 and CDR2: SGHVS, FNYEAQ. The CDR3 is CASSLRTSGINEQFF. CDR3 bases: TGTGCCAGCAGTTTAAGGACTAGCGGGATTAATGAGCAGTTCTTC.

The chain carries TRBV5-4 and TRBJ2-1; D gene ambiguous. Germline V lookup: CDR1 SGHNT, CDR2 YYREEE (reference sequence). V was trimmed by 0 bases and J by 6 bases, leaving 10 bases between them. There are 14 residues in the CDR3. CDR3 amino acids: CASSLELPTNEQFF. CDR3 bases: TGTGCCAGCAGCTTGGAATTACCAACCAATGAGCAGTTCTTC.

This chain uses TRBV7-2 with TRBJ2-1; D remains ambiguous. This CDR3 has 13 residues. Germline V gives CDR1 SGHTA, CDR2 FQGNSA. With 5 bases removed from V and 3 bases from J, the gap between germline ends came to 8 bases. The CDR3 is CASSTRHYNEQFF. The CDR3 DNA reads TGTGCCAGCAGCACCCGGCACTACAATGAGCAGTTCTTC.

The chain carries TRBV19 and TRBJ1-1, with TRBD1 identical over 9 bases. This CDR3 has 16 amino acids. The J segment lost 1 base and the V segment lost 3 bases, leaving 6 bases of the junction unmatched. Looked up from germline, CDR1 is LNHDA and CDR2 is SQIVND (reference sequence). The CDR3 loop is CASSIGQGRKNTEAFF. In DNA form, the CDR3 reads TGTGCCAGTAGTATCGGACAGGGGAGAAAGAACACTGAAGCTTTCTTT.

This clone is medium-sized (0.01 to 0.1%). The chain uses TRBV4-3 and TRBJ2-7; D not resolved. This CDR3 is built from 18 residues. The V end was cut by 0 bases, the J end by 1 base, with 19 bases between. CDR1 is LGHNA and CDR2 is YSLEER in the germline V gene. CDR3 coding DNA: TGCGCCAGCAGCCAAGATGAACAGCAAACAACTACATCCTACGAGCAGTACTTC. Its protein product is CASSQDEQQTTTSYEQYF.